This TCR beta chain was recovered during a study of blood T cell repertoires in COVID-19. Study-wide background: Spain, Italy and the United States supplied samples that represented acute and convalescent COVID-19. PBMCs, B-cell-depleted T cells, or T cells provided the cDNA or gDNA that made up the material.

The CDR3 has 13 residues. Deletions cut 4 bases from V and 4 bases from J, with 12 bases between. The germline gives CDR1 SGHRS, CDR2 YFSETQ. In its sample, this clone was seen once. Authors' data handling: Estimation of nucleated cell counts relied on the amplification of reference gene primers. Generated by immunoSEQ multiplex PCR, the TCRdb table keeps only in-frame clones and is missing some. For V, J and clone size, that table is used; D and trimming come from the DNA. Here the sample spans some 320,000 clones, around 88% being singletons. This sequence joins TRBV5-1 and TRBJ2-7; D might be TRBD1 (5 bases). The TCR was taken from a woman in her twenties or thirties who had recovered from COVID-19. Sequenced material: peripheral blood. The CDR3 sequence is CASSPEDRYEQYF. CDR3 DNA: TGCGCCAGCAGCCCCGAAGACAGATACGAGCAGTACTTC.